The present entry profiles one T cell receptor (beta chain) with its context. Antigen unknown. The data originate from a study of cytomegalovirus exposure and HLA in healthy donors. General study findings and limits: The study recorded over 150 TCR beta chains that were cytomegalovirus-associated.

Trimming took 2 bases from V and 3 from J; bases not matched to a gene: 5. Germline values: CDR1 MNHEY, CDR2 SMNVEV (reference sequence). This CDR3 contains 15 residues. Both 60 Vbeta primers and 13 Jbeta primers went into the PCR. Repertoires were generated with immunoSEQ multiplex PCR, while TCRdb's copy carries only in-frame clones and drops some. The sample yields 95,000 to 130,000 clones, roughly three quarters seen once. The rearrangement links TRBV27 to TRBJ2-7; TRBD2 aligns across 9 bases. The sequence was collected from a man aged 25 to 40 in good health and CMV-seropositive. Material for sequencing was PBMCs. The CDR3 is CASSLAAGGGYEQYF. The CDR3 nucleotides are TGTGCCAGCAGTTTAGCGGCGGGAGGGGGCTACGAGCAGTACTTC.